These 31 T cell receptor beta chains originate from one sample sequenced in a study of T cell responses to AZD1222 COVID-19 vaccine. TCRdb's table, derived via immunoSEQ multiplex PCR, lists solely in-frame clones and lacks some. The profile shows 150,000 or so clones, 88% of them singletons. The sample was peripheral blood, taken on day 0 of AZD1222 vaccination. All receptors come from an adult in good health.

This clone was counted a few times. The V call is TRBV12-5, the J call TRBJ1-2, with 7 bases aligning to TRBD1. After removal of 1 base from V and 4 bases from J, the junction contained 6 bases not matched to a gene. This CDR3 has 15 residues. Germline V lookup: CDR1 LGHNT, CDR2 FRNRAP. In nucleotides, the CDR3 is TGTGCTAGTGGTTTGGACGGGGACAGACCCTATGGCTACACCTTC. Protein: CASGLDGDRPYGYTF.

The genes are TRBV14 and TRBJ2-3, with 7 bases that match TRBD2. The length of the CDR3 is 19 residues. J lost 2 bases, V lost 2 bases, and 16 bases had no gene match. Germline CDR1 SGHDN, CDR2 FVKESK. CDR3 protein: CASSQFTAGVVTHTDTQYF. In nucleotides, the CDR3 is TGTGCCAGCAGCCAATTCACGGCGGGAGTCGTGACACACACAGATACGCAGTATTTT.

This chain connects TRBV4-3 to TRBJ1-2, with no clear D. The CDR3 sequence is 15 residues long. Germline V gives CDR1 LGHNA, CDR2 YSLEER. V was shortened by 0 bases and J by 7 bases, with 15 bases between the two germline ends. This CDR3 reads CASSQDVGGFGGYTF. The CDR3 DNA reads TGCGCCAGCAGCCAAGATGTAGGAGGGTTCGGTGGCTACACCTTC.

The chain links TRBV6-6 to TRBJ1-1; D gene unclear. The CDR3 sequence is 16 residues long. Per the germline V gene, CDR1 is MNHNY and CDR2 is SVGAGI (reference sequence). Trimming took 0 bases from V and 0 from J, leaving 11 bases between them. The CDR3 coding sequence is TGTGCCAGCAGTTACTCTCCGGGAAAACTGAACACTGAAGCTTTCTTT. Residues: CASSYSPGKLNTEAFF.

The rearrangement joins TRBV30 to TRBJ1-2; D not certain. The CDR3 has 11 residues. V lost 1 base, J lost 8 bases, and 8 bases lay in between. Germline V gene data show CDR1 as GTSNPN and CDR2 as SVGIG (reference sequence). CDR3 coding DNA: TGTGCCTGGAGTGGGTCGGGGGGCTACACCTTC. It yields the protein CAWSGSGGYTF. Full variable domain (outside the CDR3, taken from reference TRBV30 and TRBJ1-2): SQTIHQWPATLVQPVGSPLSLECTVEGTSNPNLYWYRQAAGRGLQLLFYSVGIGQISSEVPQNLSASRPQDRQFILSSKKLLLSDSGFYLCAWSGSGGYTFGSGTRLTVV.

This chain connects TRBV6-5 to TRBJ1-2; 8 nucleotides match TRBD1. Germline CDR1 is MNHEY and CDR2 is SVGAGI. This CDR3 has 13 residues. V dropped 6 bases and J dropped 3; count of bases not matched to a gene: 3. DNA of the CDR3: TGTGCCAGCAGGACAGGGGTCGACTATGGCTACACCTTC. Residues: CASRTGVDYGYTF.

In this sample, this clone turned up once. This rearrangement joins TRBV5-4 to TRBJ1-6; TRBD1 is a possible D gene (5 bases). CDR3 length: 16 residues. V gave up 0 bases and J gave up 7 bases, with 14 bases separating them. The germline V gene encodes CDR1 SGHNT and CDR2 YYREEE (reference sequence). CDR3 sequence reads: CASSLAKWGGNSPLHF. CDR3 nucleotides: TGTGCCAGCAGCTTGGCCAAATGGGGGGGAAATTCACCCCTCCACTTT.

V and J are TRBV10-3 and TRBJ1-3, with D perhaps TRBD1 (5 bases). Germline loops: CDR1 ENHRY, CDR2 SYGVKD. There are 14 residues in the CDR3. Trimming took 3 bases from V and 12 from J, leaving 18 bases between them. CDR3 in DNA: TGTGCCATCAGTGACTACAGCGGGGCCACATTCATATATTTT. Its protein is CAISDYSGATFIYF.

This chain uses TRBV6-1 with TRBJ1-2, with TRBD1 identical over 9 bases. Germline V lookup: CDR1 MNHNS, CDR2 SASEGT. The CDR3 covers 15 residues. V was clipped by 8 bases and J by 4 bases; unmatched bases: 11. The CDR3 DNA is TGTGCCAGCGGGGAAGCGGACAGGGGTCCCTATGGCTACACCTTC. It specifies CASGEADRGPYGYTF.

V and J are TRBV13 and TRBJ2-5; possible D gene TRBD2, 6 bases. The CDR3 is 12 residues long. Germline values: CDR1 PRHDT, CDR2 FYEKMQ (reference sequence). With 7 bases removed from V and 5 bases from J, the gap between germline ends came to 11 bases. The DNA of the CDR3 is TGTGCCAGCAAGGCCAGCGGGGAGACCCAGTACTTC. This translates into CASKASGETQYF.

The gene calls are TRBV6-4 and TRBJ2-3; D might be TRBD2 (6 bases). CDR1 MRHNA and CDR2 SNTAGT come from the germline V gene. V lost 4 bases, J lost 4 bases, and 15 bases lay in between. The length of the CDR3 is 15 residues. The CDR3 bases are TGTGCCAGCAGTGTAGGCGGGAACGCTCCAGATACGCAGTATTTT. Amino acid sequence: CASSVGGNAPDTQYF.

In its sample, this clone was seen a few times. The V call is TRBV9, the J call TRBJ2-3, with D unresolved. This CDR3 is built from 15 residues. Germline V gives CDR1 SGDLS, CDR2 YYNGEE. V was pared by 0 bases and J by 2 bases, with 10 bases between. This chain's CDR3 is CASSVVSKDTDTQYF. In DNA, the CDR3 is TGTGCCAGCAGCGTAGTGAGCAAAGACACAGATACGCAGTATTTT.

V and J are TRBV5-6 and TRBJ2-2; D not certain. The germline CDR1 and CDR2 sequences are SGHDT and YYEEEE. The CDR3 contains 14 residues. V shed 1 base and J shed 5 bases, with 9 bases lying between them. Here the CDR3 reads CASSLMSLTGELFF. The CDR3 region has the DNA TGTGCCAGCAGCTTGATGTCTCTAACCGGGGAGCTGTTTTTT.

This chain connects TRBV19 to TRBJ1-6, with D unresolved. The CDR3 has 12 residues. In germline, CDR1 is LNHDA, CDR2 SQIVND (reference sequence). The V end lost 8 bases, the J end lost 5 bases, and 7 bases lay between the germline ends. CDR3 in amino acids: CASGGDNSPLHF. CDR3 in DNA: TGTGCCAGTGGCGGGGATAATTCACCCCTCCACTTT.

This clone was found once. The V and J genes are TRBV30 and TRBJ1-5; TRBD1 agrees at 11 bases. Per germline, CDR1 GTSNPN and CDR2 SVGIG (reference sequence). This CDR3 is built from 15 residues. J lost 7 bases, V lost 2 bases, and 7 bases had no gene match. The chain's CDR3 is CAWSPGQGAWQPQHF. CDR3 nucleotides: TGTGCCTGGAGTCCCGGACAGGGGGCATGGCAGCCCCAGCATTTT.

The CDR3 loop is CASSFGSGGQETQYF. CDR3 sequence (DNA): TGTGCCAGCTCCTTTGGATCGGGCGGACAAGAGACCCAGTACTTC. The chain combines TRBV7-7 with TRBJ2-5, with D unclear. Trimming cost V 8 bases and J 2 bases, with 18 bases left between them. The germline V gene encodes CDR1 SSHAT and CDR2 FNYEAQ (reference sequence). The length of the CDR3 is 15 residues.

The CDR3 DNA reads TGTGCCAGCAGCTTGAGGGGGCTAGAGACCCAGTACTTC. This sequence encodes CASSLRGLETQYF. The gene calls are TRBV5-8 and TRBJ2-5, with 7 positions matching TRBD1. The length of the CDR3 is 13 residues. J was trimmed by 4 bases and V by 1 base; bases with no gene match: 1. The V gene's germline CDR1 is SGHTS and CDR2 YDEGEE. Drawing the rest from reference TRBV5-8 and TRBJ2-5, the complete variable domain is EAGVTQSPTHLIKTRGQQATLRCSPISGHTSVYWYQQALGLGLQFLLWYDEGEERNRGNFPPRFSGRQFPNYSSELNVNALELEDSALYLCASSLRGLETQYFGPGTRLLVL.

This chain links TRBV15 with TRBJ1-1, with TRBD1 identical over 7 bases. The CDR3 contains 16 residues. CDR1 is LNHNV and CDR2 is YYDKDF in the germline V gene (reference sequence). The V gene end was trimmed by 0 bases and the J gene end by 0 bases; junction bases not matched to a gene: 4. DNA of the CDR3: TGTGCCACCAGCAGAGATCGACAGGGAGTGAACACTGAAGCTTTCTTT. It specifies CATSRDRQGVNTEAFF.

The genes are TRBV28 and TRBJ1-6; D not certain. This CDR3 region has 13 residues. V dropped 4 bases and J dropped 6 bases, with 7 bases sitting between them. Germline V lookup: CDR1 MDHEN, CDR2 SYDVKM. The CDR3: CASSSKLNSPLHF. The CDR3 DNA reads TGTGCCAGCAGTTCTAAACTTAATTCACCCCTCCACTTT.

This chain uses TRBV6-1 with TRBJ1-5; no firm D call. The CDR3 consists of 11 residues. The germline V gene encodes CDR1 MNHNS and CDR2 SASEGT. V lost 3 bases and J lost 3, with 0 bases in between. DNA for the CDR3: TGTGCCAGCAGTGACAATCAGCCCCAGCATTTT. It encodes CASSDNQPQHF.

The V gene is TRBV27, the J gene TRBJ2-3, with 10 bases lining up with TRBD2. This CDR3 is 15 amino acids long. CDR1 MNHEY and CDR2 SMNVEV come from the germline V gene (reference sequence). The V gene end was trimmed by 3 bases and the J gene end by 2 bases; junction bases not matched to a gene: 2. In DNA form, the CDR3 reads TGTGCCAGCAGTTTGGGACTAGCGCTCACAGATACGCAGTATTTT. It codes for CASSLGLALTDTQYF.

The chain employs TRBV7-2 and TRBJ1-5; D is undetermined. The germline gives CDR1 SGHTA, CDR2 FQGNSA. The length of the CDR3 is 18 residues. The germline V and J ends were trimmed by 1 base and 0 bases, with 16 bases remaining between them. CDR3 DNA sequence: TGTGCCAGCAGCTTAGTTCACCCCTCAGACTATAGCAATCAGCCCCAGCATTTT. Amino acids: CASSLVHPSDYSNQPQHF.

The V call is TRBV29-1, the J call TRBJ2-1; 11 bases map to TRBD1. Looked up from germline, CDR1 is SQVTM and CDR2 is ANQGSEA. The CDR3 sequence is 17 residues long. Germline trimming cut 4 bases from V and 4 bases from J; bases unmatched to any gene: 12. The CDR3, as DNA: TGCAGCGTTGTCGTTCTTCGGACAGGGGGCTCTTACAATGAGCAGTTCTTC. Translating it yields CSVVVLRTGGSYNEQFF.

This rearrangement joins TRBV7-8 to TRBJ2-7; D perhaps matches TRBD1 (5 bases). V was cut by 5 bases and J by 3 bases, with 8 bases left in between. Germline-derived CDR1 and CDR2 are SGHVS and FQNEAQ. This CDR3 is 12 amino acids long. CDR3 amino acids: CASSHDSYEQYF. The CDR3 DNA reads TGTGCCAGCAGCCACGACAGCTACGAGCAGTACTTC.

CDR3 region: CASSPGQGGQPQHF. The CDR3 coding sequence is TGTGCCAGCTCTCCGGGCCAGGGGGGCCAGCCCCAGCATTTT. The chain employs TRBV18 and TRBJ1-5; TRBD1 agrees at 7 bases. Germline CDR1 KGHSH, CDR2 LQKENI. Germline trimming cut 6 bases from V and 7 bases from J; bases unmatched to any gene: 9. The length of the CDR3 is 14 residues.

The rearrangement links TRBV7-6 to TRBJ2-1; 7 bases agree with TRBD2. From germline, CDR1 is SGHVS and CDR2 FNYEAQ. This CDR3 has 13 amino acids. The V segment lost 8 bases and the J segment 6 bases; nucleotides outside the gene matches: 7. CDR3 nucleotide sequence: TGTGCCAGCTCCCTGACTAGCTCCAATGAGCAGTTCTTC. As protein: CASSLTSSNEQFF. The full variable domain, in which reference TRBV7-6 and TRBJ2-1 provide the parts outside the CDR3, is GAGVSQSPRYKVTKRGQDVALRCDPISGHVSLYWYRQALGQGPEFLTYFNYEAQQDKSGLPNDRFSAERPEGSISTLTIQRTEQRDSAMYRCASSLTSSNEQFFGPGTRLTVL.

This clone was counted a few times. V is TRBV15 and J is TRBJ1-5; no clear D gene. The germline V and J ends were trimmed by 3 bases and 7 bases, with 19 bases remaining between them. The CDR3 runs to 16 residues. CDR1 and CDR2 (germline): LNHNV, YYDKDF (reference sequence). DNA for the CDR3: TGTGCCACCAGCAGGGGAGGGTTCACGGCGGGGCAGCCCCAGCATTTT. It is translated as CATSRGGFTAGQPQHF.

V and J are TRBV4-1 and TRBJ2-7; 7 bases line up with TRBD1. The CDR3 length is 17 residues. The germline V gene has CDR1 MGHRA and CDR2 YSYEKL. Germline trimming cut 3 bases from V and 3 bases from J; bases unmatched to any gene: 14. The CDR3 DNA reads TGCGCCAGCAGCCATGAACCGGGACAGCCCCTAATCTACGAGCAGTACTTC. It translates to CASSHEPGQPLIYEQYF.

The chain has TRBV19 and TRBJ2-3; 10 bases are a match to TRBD2. This CDR3 spans 15 amino acids. Trimming took 4 bases from V and 3 from J; bases not matched to a gene: 4. Germline CDR1 LNHDA, CDR2 SQIVND (reference sequence). In DNA form, the CDR3 reads TGTGCCAGTAGTACCTCTAGCGGGGGTACAGATACGCAGTATTTT. Amino acid sequence: CASSTSSGGTDTQYF.

The chain joins TRBV12-3 or TRBV12-4 to TRBJ2-7; weak D call: TRBD1 (5 bases). The CDR3 totals 12 residues. Trimming stripped 5 bases from V and 0 bases from J, with 5 bases between. The CDR3 here is CASSDSSYEQYF. The CDR3 DNA reads as TGTGCCAGCAGTGACAGCTCCTACGAGCAGTACTTC.

The chain employs TRBV6-1 and TRBJ1-2; D perhaps matches TRBD1 (6 bases). Germline lookup yields CDR1 MNHNS and CDR2 SASEGT. This CDR3 region has 13 residues. Trimming left V 1 base short and J 5 bases short, with 8 bases between. CDR3 sequence (DNA): TGTGCCAGCAGTGAAGGTGACAGGTATGGCTACACCTTC. Translation gives CASSEGDRYGYTF.